This entry lists 27 T cell receptor beta chains sequenced from one sample in a study of T cells after yellow fever vaccination. Each CDR3 protein is one row after TCRdb ran MiXCR on the 5' RACE reads. Found here are some 500,000 distinct CDR3 sequences, about 13% of them singletons; the top ten hold about 14%. The sample here was PBMCs, taken on the day of the yellow fever booster vaccination. These receptors came from a man aged 30 to 45 who received the YFV17D yellow fever vaccine.

The J gene is TRBJ2-7, the V gene TRBV12-5, with no clear D. Trimming stripped 6 bases from V and 0 bases from J, with 9 bases between. Germline CDR1 and CDR2: LGHNT and FRNRAP. CDR3 length: 13 residues. In nucleotides, the CDR3 is TGTGCTAGTGGCCCCGGATCCTCCTACGAGCAGTACTTC. Protein: CASGPGSSYEQYF.

This clonotype was seen only a few times. The chain recombines TRBV7-9 with TRBJ2-7, with D maybe TRBD1 (6 bases). Germline CDR1 SEHNR, CDR2 FQNEAQ (reference sequence). CDR3 length: 16 amino acids. V lost 5 bases and J lost 2, with 19 bases in between. The CDR3 nucleotides read TGTGCCAGCAGCGGGGGAACAGGGTGGGATCCCTACGAGCAGTACTTC. Translating it yields CASSGGTGWDPYEQYF. The variable domain in full, completed from reference TRBV7-9 and TRBJ2-7, reads DTGVSQNPRHKITKRGQNVTFRCDPISEHNRLYWYRQTLGQGPEFLTYFQNEAQLEKSRLLSDRFSAERPKGSFSTLEIQRTEQGDSAMYLCASSGGTGWDPYEQYFGPGTRLTVT.

This clonotype was observed many times. The V call is TRBV5-4, the J call TRBJ2-7, with unresolved D. V was cut by 5 bases and J by 0 bases, with 12 bases left in between. Per germline, CDR1 SGHNT and CDR2 YYREEE (reference sequence). The CDR3 is 14 amino acids. The CDR3 loop reads CASSLGVSSYEQYF. CDR3 nucleotides: TGTGCCAGCAGTTTAGGCGTTAGCTCCTACGAGCAGTACTTC.

This clonotype was counted a few times. The V gene is TRBV28, the J gene TRBJ1-6, with D unclear. Germline CDR1 reads MDHEN; CDR2 reads SYDVKM. The CDR3 sequence is 17 residues long. Trimming removed 7 bases at V and 9 bases at J, with 25 bases between. CDR3 nucleotide sequence: TGTGCCAGCATTAGTCCCACGCGCGGACGCTCAAGTTCACCCCTCCACTTT. Translating gives CASISPTRGRSSSPLHF.

The rearrangement joins TRBV20-1 to TRBJ2-2; 7 bases are a match to TRBD2. The junction had 3 bases not matched to a gene; V was cut back by 5 bases and J by 3 bases. Germline CDR1 is DFQATT and CDR2 is SNEGSKA (reference sequence). CDR3 length: 13 amino acids. CDR3 in DNA: TGCAGTGCTTTAGGACTAGACACCGGGGAGCTGTTTTTT. This gives the protein CSALGLDTGELFF.

The table lists this clonotype with a few counts. V gene TRBV20-1 combines with J gene TRBJ2-1, with 8 bases lining up with TRBD1. The CDR3 is 13 residues long. The V gene's germline CDR1 is DFQATT and CDR2 SNEGSKA (reference sequence). V trimming: 6 bases; J trimming: 8 bases; junction bases outside the gene matches: 9. CDR3 coding DNA: TGCAGTGCCGGGACAGGAAGCCTCGATGAGCAGTTCTTC. Amino acid sequence: CSAGTGSLDEQFF.

This clonotype has just a few counts. This sequence joins TRBV6-1 and TRBJ2-3, with D tentatively TRBD1 or TRBD2 (7 bases each). With 7 bases removed from V and 6 bases from J, the gap between germline ends came to 20 bases. This CDR3 is 15 amino acids long. Germline loops: CDR1 MNHNS, CDR2 SASEGT. This CDR3 is CASTQGGGAPDTQYF. CDR3 DNA sequence: TGTGCCAGCACCCAGGGGGGGGGCGCTCCGGATACGCAGTATTTT.

This clonotype has just a few counts. As DNA, the CDR3 is TGTGCCAGCAGTCCTCGTCTGGCCACAGATACGCAGTATTTT. Translated, it gives CASSPRLATDTQYF. V usage is TRBV27 and J usage is TRBJ2-3; D ambiguous. CDR1 and CDR2 from the germline V gene are MNHEY and SMNVEV (reference sequence). Trimming cost V 5 bases and J 2 bases, with 11 bases left between them. The CDR3 sequence is 14 residues long.

This clonotype was observed a few times. CDR3 in amino acids: CASRNTQGRDNSPLHF. The DNA of the CDR3 is TGTGCCAGCAGAAACACCCAGGGACGCGATAATTCACCCCTCCACTTT. The chain couples TRBV6-1 to TRBJ1-6; a weak D match, TRBD1 (5 bases). The V end was cut by 6 bases, the J end by 5 bases, with 17 bases between. This CDR3 is built from 16 residues. The germline CDR1 and CDR2 sequences are MNHNS and SASEGT.

The table lists this clonotype with a few counts. This sequence joins TRBV30 and TRBJ2-1; D is uncertain. The CDR3 length is 12 residues. The V and J ends lost 3 bases and 6 bases respectively, with 9 bases between them. Germline V gene lookup returns CDR1 GTSNPN and CDR2 SVGIG (reference sequence). As DNA, the CDR3 is TGTGCCTGGAGCGCCGCCGGCAATGAGCAGTTCTTC. It yields the protein CAWSAAGNEQFF.

This clonotype was detected a few times. The gene calls are TRBV20-1 and TRBJ1-6; D perhaps matches TRBD1 (6 bases). The ends were cut back, 1 base at V and 2 bases at J, with 9 bases in the middle. Germline CDR1 and CDR2: DFQATT and SNEGSKA (reference sequence). The CDR3 covers 15 residues. CDR3 DNA sequence: TGCAGTGCTAGAGGACAGGAGACCTATAATTCACCCCTCCACTTT. This gives the protein CSARGQETYNSPLHF.

This clonotype turned up a few times. The chain couples TRBV20-1 to TRBJ2-3; possibly TRBD1 for D (6 bases). The V gene's germline CDR1 is DFQATT and CDR2 SNEGSKA (reference sequence). V dropped 7 bases and J dropped 3 bases, with 14 bases sitting between them. This CDR3 contains 13 residues. The CDR3 region is CSGRDTDTDTQYF. CDR3 coding DNA: TGCAGTGGACGGGACACCGATACAGATACGCAGTATTTT.

This clonotype has only a few counts. CDR3 residues: CASSPTLRASYEQYF. In nucleotides, the CDR3 is TGTGCCAGCAGCCCGACTTTGCGGGCCTCCTACGAGCAGTACTTC. This chain connects TRBV12-3 or TRBV12-4 to TRBJ2-7; TRBD2 is a possible D gene (5 bases). The germline V and J ends were trimmed by 6 bases and 0 bases, with 15 bases remaining between them. The CDR3 contains 15 residues.

The chain recombines TRBV5-1 with TRBJ2-7; TRBD1 aligns across 9 bases. This CDR3 region has 18 residues. V lost 3 bases to trimming and J lost 5 bases; unmatched junction nucleotides: 18. The germline gives CDR1 SGHRS, CDR2 YFSETQ. CDR3 sequence (DNA): TGCGCCAGCAGCTCGCACCTCCAACGGGACAGGGTTTCCGACGAGCAGTACTTC. Translating gives CASSSHLQRDRVSDEQYF.

This clonotype has ten or more counts. The chain is built from TRBV5-1 and TRBJ1-1; TRBD1 matches at 7 bases. Trimming removed 6 bases from V and 1 base from J; junction bases left unmatched: 3. CDR1 and CDR2 (germline): SGHRS, YFSETQ. This CDR3 has 13 amino acids. CDR3 DNA: TGCGCCAGCACCAGGGGGGCGAACACTGAAGCTTTCTTT. Translated: CASTRGANTEAFF.

This clonotype appeared a few times. V and J are TRBV7-8 and TRBJ2-5; D may match TRBD1 or TRBD2 (7 bases each). CDR3 length: 17 amino acids. Germline values: CDR1 SGHVS, CDR2 FQNEAQ. V lost 3 bases, J lost 3 bases, and 20 bases lay in between. CDR3 amino acids: CASSFPRGGSREETQYF. CDR3 nucleotides: TGTGCCAGCAGCTTCCCCAGGGGGGGGAGCCGCGAAGAGACCCAGTACTTC.

This clonotype has a handful of counts. The chain combines TRBV27 with TRBJ2-2, with TRBD2 matching 14 bases. V lost 5 bases, J lost 0 bases, and 2 bases stayed unmatched. The CDR3 covers 17 residues. Germline CDR1 is MNHEY and CDR2 is SMNVEV (reference sequence). CDR3 in amino acids: CASSRGLAGANTGELFF. Here the CDR3 DNA reads TGTGCCAGCAGTAGGGGACTAGCGGGAGCGAACACCGGGGAGCTGTTTTTT.

In its sample, this clonotype was seen a few times. The J gene is TRBJ2-1, the V gene TRBV5-1, with 7 bases identical to TRBD1. Germline trimming cut 3 bases from V and 4 bases from J; bases unmatched to any gene: 10. This CDR3 region has 16 residues. Germline V gene lookup returns CDR1 SGHRS and CDR2 YFSETQ. DNA for the CDR3: TGCGCCAGCAGCTATAATAGGGGACAGAGATACAATGAGCAGTTCTTC. Its translation: CASSYNRGQRYNEQFF.

The chain carries TRBV28 and TRBJ2-3, with D possibly called TRBD1 or TRBD2 (6 bases each). The V end was cut by 9 bases, the J end by 4 bases, with 17 bases between. This CDR3 is built from 14 residues. Germline V gene data show CDR1 as MDHEN and CDR2 as SYDVKM. The CDR3 bases are TGTGCCAGTGTGGAGGGGGTGGGAGCAGATACGCAGTATTTT. Translation: CASVEGVGADTQYF.

This clonotype was seen only a few times. The genes are TRBV7-2 and TRBJ2-3; 7 bases fit TRBD1. The CDR3 covers 14 residues. Germline assignment: CDR1 SGHTA and CDR2 FQGNSA. After removal of 5 bases from V and 3 bases from J, the junction contained 5 bases not matched to a gene. CDR3: CASSRSGQTDTQYF. CDR3 DNA: TGTGCCAGCAGCCGTTCGGGACAGACAGATACGCAGTATTTT.

V usage is TRBV18 and J usage is TRBJ2-7; D not certain. CDR1 and CDR2 (germline): KGHSH, LQKENI. This CDR3 contains 14 residues. Between the trimmed V and J ends, which lost 5 bases and 0 bases, there was a span of 11 bases. Here the CDR3 DNA reads TGTGCCAGCTCAACCACACACAACTCCTACGAGCAGTACTTC. This translates into CASSTTHNSYEQYF.

CDR3 bases: TGCGCCAGCAGCCCCGGAGCGGGAGAGCACCAAAGATCGGGGGAGCTGTTTTTT. Protein: CASSPGAGEHQRSGELFF. The V and J genes are TRBV4-1 and TRBJ2-2; 8 nucleotides align to TRBD2. With 4 bases clipped from V and 8 bases from J, the junction kept 18 bases outside the gene matches. The CDR3 has 18 amino acids. The germline CDR1 and CDR2 sequences are MGHRA and YSYEKL.

This clonotype was counted ten times or more. The genes are TRBV6-5 and TRBJ2-7; possible D gene TRBD1, 6 bases. Between the trimmed V and J ends, which lost 6 bases and 2 bases, there was a span of 11 bases. Germline V gives CDR1 MNHEY, CDR2 SVGAGI. This CDR3 is 13 amino acids long. CDR3 bases: TGTGCCAGCAGCTACAGGGCCACCTACGAGCAGTACTTC. It translates to CASSYRATYEQYF.

V usage is TRBV30 and J usage is TRBJ2-4, with D possibly TRBD2 on 5 matching bases. Germline CDR1 GTSNPN, CDR2 SVGIG (reference sequence). The CDR3 contains 18 residues. V gave up 7 bases and J gave up 2 bases, with 27 bases separating them. The CDR3 here is CASTRLRTRGLSKNIQYF. CDR3 bases: TGTGCCTCCACCAGGCTGCGGACCCGGGGTTTATCCAAAAACATTCAGTACTTC.

This clonotype was recorded only once. The chain has TRBV29-1 and TRBJ2-5; TRBD1 matches 9 bases. The CDR3 is made up of 14 amino acids. The germline V gene encodes CDR1 SQVTM and CDR2 ANQGSEA. The V segment lost 7 bases and the J segment 4 bases; nucleotides outside the gene matches: 10. This CDR3 reads CSAKGGQGLETQYF. DNA of the CDR3: TGCAGCGCAAAAGGTGGACAGGGGTTAGAGACCCAGTACTTC.

This chain links TRBV12-3 or TRBV12-4 with TRBJ2-3, with D possibly TRBD2 on 6 matching bases. The CDR3 runs to 14 residues. V gave up 8 bases and J gave up 3 bases, with 15 bases separating them. DNA for the CDR3: TGTGCCAGCCGGGGCGGGACGGTTACAGATACGCAGTATTTT. Encoded protein: CASRGGTVTDTQYF.

The chain joins TRBV6-6 to TRBJ2-7; TRBD1 might be the D (5 bases). Germline V lookup: CDR1 MNHNY, CDR2 SVGAGI (reference sequence). V was cut by 7 bases and J by 4 bases, with 14 bases left in between. This CDR3 contains 13 residues. DNA for the CDR3: TGTGCCAGCAACAATCTAGGGGTTTACGAGCAGTACTTC. It encodes CASNNLGVYEQYF.